Sequencing of this TCR beta chain was carried out in a study of blood T cell repertoires in COVID-19. Study in general: Collection of acute and convalescent COVID-19 samples took place in the United States, Italy and Spain.

How the authors handled the data: Reference gene primer amplification yielded estimated nucleated cell counts. TCRdb's copy holds only in-frame clones and misses some; the assay was immunoSEQ multiplex PCR. V, J and clone size were drawn from that table, and D and trimming were deduced from the DNA. The table includes some 140,000 clones, around 82% detected once. Followed longitudinally, the Seattle patients had been enrolled during active infection. J gave up 3 bases and V 7 bases, and 6 bases lay outside the gene matches. The CDR3 is 14 amino acids. Germline CDR1 is ENHRY and CDR2 is SYGVKD. This chain joins TRBV10-3 and TRBJ1-2; 9 bases match TRBD1. This receptor was obtained from a man aged 55 to 70 with COVID-19, enrolled during active disease. Sequenced: peripheral blood. Written as DNA, the CDR3 is TGTGCCATCAACGGACAGGGGCTAGACTATGGCTACACCTTC. This translates into CAINGQGLDYGYTF.